The rows below give T cell receptor beta chains drawn from one sample of a study of cytomegalovirus exposure and HLA in healthy donors. Using immunoSEQ multiplex PCR, the repertoire was profiled, and TCRdb retains in-frame clones only, with some absent. The table lists 110,000 or so clones, around four fifths of them singletons, with approximately 8.6% in the top ten. The sample comprised PBMCs. The receptors originated from a woman aged 40 to 50 in good health and CMV-seropositive. Both conserved end residues are part of each CDR3. The D gene is left open where the match is weak. For some rows the clone size is stated as once, few or many, or as a class when expanded; others skip it.

CDR3 length	clone size	D gene	V gene	J gene	CDR3 DNA	CDR3 protein
13	few	NA	TRBV7-3	TRBJ1-2	TGTGCCAGCAGCCGCGGGACCTCGGGGGGCTACACCTTC	CASSRGTSGGYTF
15	NA	NA	TRBV5-1	TRBJ2-2	TGCGCCAGCAGCTTCGACAGCCCCAGCACCGGGGAGCTGTTTTTT	CASSFDSPSTGELFF
16	NA	TRBD2	TRBV10-3	TRBJ2-7	TGTGCCATCAGTGAGTCGGTGTACGCGGGGGGGCGCGAGCAGTACTTC	CAISESVYAGGREQYF
17	NA	NA	TRBV28	TRBJ1-1	TGTGCCAGCAGTTTACCCCGAAATTCAGGGGCGCGTACTGAAGCTTTCTTT	CASSLPRNSGARTEAFF
14	NA	NA	TRBV4-2	TRBJ2-2	TGTGCCAGCAGCCCCCGTCAGGGTGACGGGGAGCTGTTTTTT	CASSPRQGDGELFF
17	NA	NA	TRBV13	TRBJ2-4	TGTGCCAGCAGCAAACATACCTCAGGCAGTCCCAAAAACATTCAGTACTTC	CASSKHTSGSPKNIQYF
14	NA	NA	TRBV7-8	TRBJ2-4	TGTGCCAGCAGACCTCGGGGGATGATTAACATTCAGTACTTC	CASRPRGMINIQYF
16	NA	TRBD2	TRBV10-3	TRBJ2-7	TGTGCCATCAGTGAGTCAGGAGTAGCGGGAGTAGACGAGCAGTACTTC	CAISESGVAGVDEQYF
15	NA	TRBD2	TRBV29-1	TRBJ2-3	TGCAGCGTTGAAGAGCTAGCGGGAGGGACAGATACGCAGTATTTT	CSVEELAGGTDTQYF
16	NA	NA	TRBV5-8	TRBJ1-5	TGTGCCAGCAGCTACCCCGCTGCTCGGGGAGGCCAGCCCCAGCATTTT	CASSYPAARGGQPQHF
15	NA	TRBD1	TRBV27	TRBJ1-1	TGTGCCAGCAGTTTAGGAGTTACAGGGGGCACTGAAGCTTTCTTT	CASSLGVTGGTEAFF
16	NA	NA	TRBV11-2	TRBJ2-6	TGTGCCAGCAGCGCCCACGGTATTTCTGGGGCCAACGTCCTGACTTTC	CASSAHGISGANVLTF
16	NA	NA	TRBV18	TRBJ2-7	TGTGCCAGCTCACCACCGAAGGGACTGAGCTCCTACGAGCAGTACTTC	CASSPPKGLSSYEQYF
14	NA	NA	TRBV15	TRBJ1-2	TGTGCCACCAGCAGGTCCTCATACAGGGTTGGCTACACCTTC	CATSRSSYRVGYTF
18	few	TRBD2	TRBV15	TRBJ2-6	TGTGCCACCAGCAGACGGGACTATAGATCCTCTGGGGCCAACGTCCTGACTTTC	CATSRRDYRSSGANVLTF
14	once	NA	TRBV9	TRBJ1-2	TGTGCCAGCAGCGTACGCGGAGGGGAGTATGGCTACACCTTC	CASSVRGGEYGYTF
13	NA	NA	TRBV7-3	TRBJ2-3	TGTGCCAGCAGCATTCGGTCGGGAGATACGCAGTATTTT	CASSIRSGDTQYF
13	NA	NA	TRBV2	TRBJ1-1	TGTGCCAGCAGTGAAATTACTAACATTGAAGCTTTCTTT	CASSEITNIEAFF
15	NA	TRBD1	TRBV6-1	TRBJ2-7	TGTGCCAGCAGTAAGACAGGGGGTAATATGGGCGAGCGGTACTTC	CASSKTGGNMGERYF
16	NA	NA	TRBV15	TRBJ1-1	TGTGCCACCAGCAGAGATCACTACAATCAGAACACTGAAGCTTTCTTT	CATSRDHYNQNTEAFF
15	NA	TRBD2	TRBV10-1	TRBJ2-1	TGCGCCAGCAGTGATGGGCTAGCGGGGCTCAATGAGCAGTTCTTC	CASSDGLAGLNEQFF
12	once	NA	TRBV9	TRBJ1-6	TGTGCCAGCAGCGTAGTCGCAGGGCCCCTCCACTTT	CASSVVAGPLHF
15	NA	NA	TRBV6-6	TRBJ2-5	TGTGCCAGCAGTTACTTTGGCCGTACCCAAGAGACCCAGTACTTC	CASSYFGRTQETQYF
14	NA	NA	TRBV11-3	TRBJ2-7	TGTGCCAGCAGCTCTAAACGGAGAACCTACGAGCAGTACTTC	CASSSKRRTYEQYF
18	NA	NA	TRBV11-2	TRBJ2-1	TGTGCCAGCAGCTTAGATATCAGGAGGGGCCTAACCTACAATGAGCAGTTCTTC	CASSLDIRRGLTYNEQFF
16	few	TRBD2	TRBV28	TRBJ2-3	TGTGCCAGCAGTCCCCCTAGCGGGAGGGCCCCAGATACGCAGTATTTT	CASSPPSGRAPDTQYF
15	NA	TRBD1	TRBV28	TRBJ1-4	TGTGCCAGCAGTCTACTAAGGGACAGGGATGAAAAACTGTTTTTT	CASSLLRDRDEKLFF
14	NA	NA	TRBV19	TRBJ2-3	TGTGCCAGTAGTATAGGCGGCAGCACAGATACGCAGTATTTT	CASSIGGSTDTQYF
18	few	TRBD1	TRBV25-1	TRBJ2-3	TGTGCCAGCAGTGACACTCTCGTGGGACAGTCTAGCACAGATACGCAGTATTTT	CASSDTLVGQSSTDTQYF
15	NA	NA	TRBV12-1	TRBJ2-1	TGTGCCAGCAGCTTTGTACGGGAGAGGGGCAATGAGCAGTTCTTC	CASSFVRERGNEQFF
12	NA	NA	TRBV2	TRBJ1-4	TGTGCCAGCAGTGTTCAGGATGAAAAACTGTTTTTT	CASSVQDEKLFF
14	NA	NA	TRBV28	TRBJ2-5	TGTGCCATCAACCCGCTAGGGGCCCACGAGACCCAGTACTTC	CAINPLGAHETQYF
17	NA	TRBD1	TRBV7-9	TRBJ2-3	TGTGCCAGCAGCTCACGTCTGACAGGGGCCAGCACAGATACGCAGTATTTT	CASSSRLTGASTDTQYF
14	NA	NA	TRBV2	TRBJ2-2	TGTGCCAGCAGTGCAATCACTAACACCGGGGAGCTGTTTTTT	CASSAITNTGELFF
13	few	NA	TRBV6-5	TRBJ1-6	TGTGCCAGCAGTTACTGGGGGCAGGCACCCCTCCACTTT	CASSYWGQAPLHF
11	NA	NA	TRBV10-3	TRBJ2-7	TGTGCCATCAGTGCGGAGGCCGAGCAGTACTTC	CAISAEAEQYF
14	NA	TRBD1	TRBV12-5	TRBJ1-5	TGTGCCAGTGGTACAGGGGGTGTCAATCAGCCCCAGCATTTT	CASGTGGVNQPQHF
14	few	NA	TRBV7-8	TRBJ1-3	TGTGCCAGCAGGCCGAGGATCTTAGGAAACACCATATATTTT	CASRPRILGNTIYF